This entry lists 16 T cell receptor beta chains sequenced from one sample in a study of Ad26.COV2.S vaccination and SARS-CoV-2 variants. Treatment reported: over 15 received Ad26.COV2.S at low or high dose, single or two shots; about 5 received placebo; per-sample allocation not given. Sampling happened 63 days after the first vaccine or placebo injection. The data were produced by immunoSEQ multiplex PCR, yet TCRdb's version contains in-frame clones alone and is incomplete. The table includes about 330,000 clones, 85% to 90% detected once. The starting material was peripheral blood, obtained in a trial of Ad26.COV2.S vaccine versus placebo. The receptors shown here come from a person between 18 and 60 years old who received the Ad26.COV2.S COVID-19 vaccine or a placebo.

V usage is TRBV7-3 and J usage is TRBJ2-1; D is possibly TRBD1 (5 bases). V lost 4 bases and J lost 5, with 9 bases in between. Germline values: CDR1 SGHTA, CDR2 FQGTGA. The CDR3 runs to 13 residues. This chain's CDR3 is CASSSSGNNEQFF. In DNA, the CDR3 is TGTGCCAGCAGCTCATCAGGGAACAATGAGCAGTTCTTC.

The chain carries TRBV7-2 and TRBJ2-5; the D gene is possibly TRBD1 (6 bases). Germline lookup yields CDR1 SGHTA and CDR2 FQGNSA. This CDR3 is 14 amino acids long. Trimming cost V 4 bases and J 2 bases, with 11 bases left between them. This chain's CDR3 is CASSSTGPQETQYF. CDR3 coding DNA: TGTGCCAGCAGCTCGACAGGACCTCAAGAGACCCAGTACTTC.

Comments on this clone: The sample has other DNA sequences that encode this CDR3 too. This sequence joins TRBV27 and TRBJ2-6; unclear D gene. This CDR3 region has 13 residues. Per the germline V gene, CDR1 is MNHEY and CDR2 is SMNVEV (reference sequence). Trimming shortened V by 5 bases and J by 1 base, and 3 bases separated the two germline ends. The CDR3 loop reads CASSLSGANVLTF. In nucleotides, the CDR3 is TGTGCCAGCAGTCTTTCTGGGGCCAACGTCCTGACTTTC.

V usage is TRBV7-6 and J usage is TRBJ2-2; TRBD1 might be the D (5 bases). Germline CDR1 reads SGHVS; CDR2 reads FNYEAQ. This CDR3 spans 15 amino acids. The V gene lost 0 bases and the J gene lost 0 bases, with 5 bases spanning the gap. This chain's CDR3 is CASSLAGANTGELFF. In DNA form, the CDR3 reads TGTGCCAGCAGCTTAGCAGGGGCGAACACCGGGGAGCTGTTTTTT.

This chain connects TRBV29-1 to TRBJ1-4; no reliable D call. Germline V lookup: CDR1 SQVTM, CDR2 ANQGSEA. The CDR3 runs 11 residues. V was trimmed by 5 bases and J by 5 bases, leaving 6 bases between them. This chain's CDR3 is CSVTRNEKLFF. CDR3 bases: TGCAGCGTTACCAGAAATGAAAAACTGTTTTTT.

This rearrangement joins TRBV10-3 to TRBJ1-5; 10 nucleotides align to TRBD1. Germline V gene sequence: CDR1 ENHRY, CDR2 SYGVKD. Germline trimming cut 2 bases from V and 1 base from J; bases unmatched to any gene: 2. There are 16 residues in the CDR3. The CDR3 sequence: CAISERGQGSNQPQHF. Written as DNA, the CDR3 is TGTGCCATCAGTGAGAGGGGACAGGGGAGCAATCAGCCCCAGCATTTT.

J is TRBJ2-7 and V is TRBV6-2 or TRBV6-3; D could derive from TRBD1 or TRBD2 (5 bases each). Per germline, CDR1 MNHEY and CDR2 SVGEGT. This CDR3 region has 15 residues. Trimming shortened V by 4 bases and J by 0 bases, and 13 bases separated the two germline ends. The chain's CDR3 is CASSSLRGDSYEQYV. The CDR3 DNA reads TGTGCCAGCAGTTCTCTCCGGGGCGACTCCTACGAGCAGTACGTC.

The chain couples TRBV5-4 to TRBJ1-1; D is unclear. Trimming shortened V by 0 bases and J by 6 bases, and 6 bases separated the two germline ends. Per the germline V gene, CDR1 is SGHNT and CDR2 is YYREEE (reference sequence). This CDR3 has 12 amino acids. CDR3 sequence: CASSLEEAEAFF. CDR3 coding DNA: TGTGCCAGCAGCTTGGAAGAGGCTGAAGCTTTCTTT.

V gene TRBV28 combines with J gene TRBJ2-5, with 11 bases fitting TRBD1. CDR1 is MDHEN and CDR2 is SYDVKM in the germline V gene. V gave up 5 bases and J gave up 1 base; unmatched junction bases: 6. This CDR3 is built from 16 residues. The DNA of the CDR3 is TGTGCCAGCAGTCCCAGGACAGGGGGCTTCCAAGAGACCCAGTACTTC. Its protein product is CASSPRTGGFQETQYF.

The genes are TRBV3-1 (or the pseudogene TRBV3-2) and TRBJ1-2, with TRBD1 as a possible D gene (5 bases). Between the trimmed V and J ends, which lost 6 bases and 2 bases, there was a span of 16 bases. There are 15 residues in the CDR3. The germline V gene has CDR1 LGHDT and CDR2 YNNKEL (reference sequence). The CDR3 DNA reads TGTGCCAGCAGTCAAACCGGGGGAAGCAACTATGGCTACACCTTC. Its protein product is CASSQTGGSNYGYTF.

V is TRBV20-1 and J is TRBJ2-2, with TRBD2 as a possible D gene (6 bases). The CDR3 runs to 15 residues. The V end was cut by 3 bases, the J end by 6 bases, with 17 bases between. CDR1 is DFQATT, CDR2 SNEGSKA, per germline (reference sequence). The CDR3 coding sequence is TGCAGTGCTAGTGGGACCGGGAGCGAGGCCGGGGAGCTGTTTTTT. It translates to CSASGTGSEAGELFF.

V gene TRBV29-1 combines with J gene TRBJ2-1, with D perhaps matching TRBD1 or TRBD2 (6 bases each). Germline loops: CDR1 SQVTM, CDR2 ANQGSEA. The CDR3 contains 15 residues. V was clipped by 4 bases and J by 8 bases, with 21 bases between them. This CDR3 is CSVAISGGASDEQFF. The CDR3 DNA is TGCAGCGTTGCTATTTCCGGGGGCGCATCAGATGAGCAGTTCTTC.

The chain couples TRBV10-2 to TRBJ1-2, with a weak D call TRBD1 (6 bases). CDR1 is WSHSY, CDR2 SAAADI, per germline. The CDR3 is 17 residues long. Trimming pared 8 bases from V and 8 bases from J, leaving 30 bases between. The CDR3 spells CASGLSVLQGVYGGYTF. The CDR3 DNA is TGCGCCAGCGGACTAAGTGTTCTACAGGGAGTTTATGGGGGCTACACCTTC.

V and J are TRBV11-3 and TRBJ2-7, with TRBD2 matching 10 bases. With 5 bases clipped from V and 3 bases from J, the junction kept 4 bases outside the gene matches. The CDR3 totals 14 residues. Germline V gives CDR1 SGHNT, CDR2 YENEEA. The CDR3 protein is CASSVLAGNYEQYV. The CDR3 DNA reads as TGTGCCAGCAGCGTACTAGCGGGAAACTACGAGCAGTACGTC.

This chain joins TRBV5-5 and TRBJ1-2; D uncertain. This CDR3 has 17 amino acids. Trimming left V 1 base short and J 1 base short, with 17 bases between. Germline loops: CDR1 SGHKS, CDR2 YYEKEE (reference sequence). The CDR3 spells CASSLIVAGVGNYGYTF. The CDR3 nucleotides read TGTGCCAGCAGCTTGATAGTCGCGGGTGTTGGTAACTATGGCTACACCTTC.

CDR3 region: CASSLPRDEQFF. The CDR3 DNA reads as TGTGCCAGCAGTTTGCCCAGGGATGAGCAGTTCTTC. The genes are TRBV12-3 or TRBV12-4 and TRBJ2-1; tentative D call: TRBD1 (5 bases). The CDR3 has 12 amino acids. V lost 3 bases and J 8 bases, leaving 8 bases between the germline ends.